This TCR beta chain emerged from a study of blood T cell repertoires in COVID-19. Measured with immunoSEQ multiplex PCR; TCRdb has only the in-frame clones, and not every one. Of some 190,000 clones in the sample, around 83% were seen once. After removal of 8 bases from V and 7 bases from J, the junction contained 4 bases not matched to a gene. There are 11 residues in the CDR3. Sequenced input: peripheral blood. The source of this sequence is a woman older than 75 with acute or convalescent COVID-19. The chain recombines TRBV12-3 or TRBV12-4 with TRBJ1-1; 7 nucleotides align to TRBD1. CDR3 DNA: TGTGCCAGCTGCCGGGACAGTGAAGCTTTCTTT. Its translation: CASCRDSEAFF.